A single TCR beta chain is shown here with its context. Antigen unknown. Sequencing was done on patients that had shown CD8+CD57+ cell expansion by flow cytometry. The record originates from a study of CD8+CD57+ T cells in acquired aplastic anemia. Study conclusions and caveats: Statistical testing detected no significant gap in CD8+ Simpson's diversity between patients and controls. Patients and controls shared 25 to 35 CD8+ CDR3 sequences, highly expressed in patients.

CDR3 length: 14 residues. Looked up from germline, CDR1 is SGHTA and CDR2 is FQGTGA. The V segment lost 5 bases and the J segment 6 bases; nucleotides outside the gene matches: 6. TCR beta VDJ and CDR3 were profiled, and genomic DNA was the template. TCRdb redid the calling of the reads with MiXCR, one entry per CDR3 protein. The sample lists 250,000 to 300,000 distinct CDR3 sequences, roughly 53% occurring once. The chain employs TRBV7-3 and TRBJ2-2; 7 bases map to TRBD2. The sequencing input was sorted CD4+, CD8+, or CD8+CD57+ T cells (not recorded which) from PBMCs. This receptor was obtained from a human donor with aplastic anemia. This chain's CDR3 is CASSPRSGAGELFF. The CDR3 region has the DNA TGTGCCAGCAGCCCAAGGAGCGGGGCCGGGGAGCTGTTTTTT. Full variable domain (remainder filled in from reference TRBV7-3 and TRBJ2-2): GAGVSQTPSNKVTEKGKYVELRCDPISGHTALYWYRQSLGQGPEFLIYFQGTGAADDSGLPNDRFFAVRPEGSVSTLKIQRTERGDSAVYLCASSPRSGAGELFFGEGSRLTVL.